The table lists the clone carrying this T cell receptor beta chain with a count of one. Per the original methods: Researchers report that nucleated cell counts were estimated from reference gene primer amplification. Profiling relied on immunoSEQ multiplex PCR, and the TCRdb table lists in-frame clones only, not all of them. V and J calls and clone size follow that table, whereas D and trimming were derived from the DNA. The sample has about 200,000 clones, around 83% seen once. The length of the CDR3 is 18 residues. Germline assignment: CDR1 MNHEY and CDR2 SMNVEV (reference sequence). V was pared by 5 bases and J by 3 bases, with 14 bases of the junction left unmatched. These data come from a study of blood T cell repertoires in COVID-19. Whole-study context: Italy, Spain and the United States were the sources of the convalescent and acute COVID-19 samples. In each case, the material was cDNA or gDNA derived from T cells, B-cell-depleted T cells, or PBMCs.

The sequenced material came from peripheral blood. The chain couples TRBV27 to TRBJ2-3, with 10 bases that match TRBD1. This TCR derives from a woman aged 80 or over with acute or convalescent COVID-19. The chain's CDR3 is CASSPGTGATPGTDTQYF. CDR3 coding DNA: TGTGCCAGCAGTCCGGGGACAGGGGCTACCCCCGGTACAGATACGCAGTATTTT.